What follows are 17 T cell receptor beta chains derived from one specimen sequenced in a study of technical replicates of blood from a few donors. The table came from immunoSEQ multiplex PCR; TCRdb's copy has only in-frame clones and leaves some out. The sample has more than 90,000 clones, 85% to 95% seen once; the top ten hold around 0.3%. The specimen was T cells isolated from PBMCs. The receptor set was obtained from a human donor in good health.

This rearrangement joins TRBV18 to TRBJ2-5, with a weak D call TRBD1 (5 bases). Looked up from germline, CDR1 is KGHSH and CDR2 is LQKENI. Between the trimmed V and J ends, which lost 2 bases and 2 bases, there was a span of 6 bases. The CDR3 runs to 13 residues. The CDR3 DNA reads TGTGCCAGCTCACCAGACAGTCAAGAGACCCAGTACTTC. Translating it yields CASSPDSQETQYF.

The CDR3 region is CSVAFTGDRETQYF. In DNA form, the CDR3 reads TGCAGCGTTGCTTTTACAGGGGATCGAGAGACCCAGTACTTC. The V and J genes are TRBV29-1 and TRBJ2-5; the match to TRBD1 covers 7 bases. Germline V lookup: CDR1 SQVTM, CDR2 ANQGSEA. The CDR3 has 14 residues. Unmatched junction bases numbered 9, after V lost 4 bases and J lost 4 bases.

This sequence joins TRBV7-2 and TRBJ2-2; 7 bases are a match to TRBD2. The CDR3 spans 17 residues. The J segment lost 7 bases and the V segment lost 1 base, leaving 12 bases of the junction unmatched. Germline CDR1 and CDR2: SGHTA and FQGNSA. CDR3 region: CASSLVAGVGSSGELFF. CDR3 bases: TGTGCCAGCAGCTTAGTGGCGGGAGTCGGATCAAGCGGGGAGCTGTTTTTT.

This clone came up once. The chain has TRBV29-1 and TRBJ2-7, with 7 bases aligning to TRBD2. The CDR3 extends over 14 amino acids. Per the germline V gene, CDR1 is SQVTM and CDR2 is ANQGSEA. V was pared by 3 bases and J by 3 bases, with 8 bases of the junction left unmatched. This CDR3 is CSVEEGGSHYEQYF. The CDR3 DNA reads as TGCAGCGTTGAGGAAGGCGGGAGTCACTACGAGCAGTACTTC.

J is TRBJ1-2 and V is TRBV20-1; D gene unclear. The ends were cut back, 5 bases at V and 6 bases at J, with 10 bases in the middle. The CDR3 covers 11 residues. The germline gives CDR1 DFQATT, CDR2 SNEGSKA (reference sequence). The CDR3 loop reads CSALTGNGYTF. The CDR3 DNA is TGCAGTGCTCTTACCGGGAATGGCTACACCTTC.

The V gene is TRBV18, the J gene TRBJ2-7; a possible D gene is TRBD1 (6 bases). The germline gives CDR1 KGHSH, CDR2 LQKENI. Trimming shortened V by 4 bases and J by 5 bases, and 6 bases separated the two germline ends. The CDR3 loop spans 11 amino acids. CDR3 in DNA: TGTGCCAGCTCACAGGGGGACGAGCAGTACTTC. Translated: CASSQGDEQYF.

The gene calls are TRBV4-2 and TRBJ1-5; D possibly corresponds to TRBD1 (5 bases). CDR3 length: 14 amino acids. Trimming shortened V by 0 bases and J by 4 bases, and 7 bases separated the two germline ends. Germline values: CDR1 LGHNA, CDR2 YNFKEQ. CDR3 loop: CASSQEAGNQPQHF. The CDR3 bases are TGTGCCAGCAGCCAAGAGGCAGGGAATCAGCCCCAGCATTTT.

The chain is built from TRBV30 and TRBJ1-5, with D unresolved. There are 15 residues in the CDR3. Germline V CDR1 and CDR2: GTSNPN, SVGIG (reference sequence). V was cut by 8 bases and J by 3 bases, with 20 bases left in between. Written as DNA, the CDR3 is TGTGCCGGCTTTCCCTTCGGCGGTTCCAATCAGCCCCAGCATTTT. It is translated as CAGFPFGGSNQPQHF.

The chain uses TRBV5-4 and TRBJ2-7; TRBD2 matches 8 bases. The V and J ends lost 3 bases and 4 bases, in that order; junction bases with no gene match: 18. CDR1 and CDR2 from the germline V gene are SGHNT and YYREEE (reference sequence). This CDR3 region has 18 residues. The CDR3 DNA is TGTGCCAGCAGCTCGCGGGGGGAGGGGCTAAGTCCTTGGTACGAGCAGTACTTC. This codes for CASSSRGEGLSPWYEQYF.

The genes are TRBV14 and TRBJ2-2; the D is unclear. The CDR3 sequence is 13 residues long. V was cut by 4 bases and J by 3 bases, with 6 bases left in between. The germline gives CDR1 SGHDN, CDR2 FVKESK. The CDR3 loop reads CASSRSDTGELFF. The CDR3 DNA follows: TGTGCCAGCAGCCGGTCGGACACCGGGGAGCTGTTTTTT.

The chain carries TRBV25-1 and TRBJ1-1, with D uncertain. The CDR3 totals 15 residues. The germline V gene has CDR1 MGHDK and CDR2 SYGVNS. The germline V and J ends were trimmed by 3 bases and 0 bases, with 11 bases remaining between them. The CDR3 nucleotides read TGTGCCAGCAGTGATCGACTAGTATTGAACACTGAAGCTTTCTTT. Protein product: CASSDRLVLNTEAFF.

V and J are TRBV11-3 and TRBJ2-1; 7 positions agree with TRBD2. After removal of 1 base from V and 7 bases from J, the junction contained 7 bases not matched to a gene. This CDR3 is built from 15 residues. Germline-derived CDR1 and CDR2 are SGHNT and YENEEA. The CDR3 DNA follows: TGTGCCAGCAGCTTAGCGCCCGGACTAGATAATGAGCAGTTCTTC. Translated, it gives CASSLAPGLDNEQFF.

This chain uses TRBV9 with TRBJ2-1; tentatively, D is TRBD2 (6 bases). V lost 4 bases to trimming and J lost 0 bases, with 11 bases between them. Germline assignment: CDR1 SGDLS and CDR2 YYNGEE. This CDR3 is built from 15 residues. The CDR3 loop is CASSLTGDSYNEQFF. CDR3 DNA sequence: TGTGCCAGCAGCTTAACGGGAGACTCCTACAATGAGCAGTTCTTC.

The rearrangement joins TRBV2 to TRBJ2-1; D gene uncertain. V dropped 7 bases and J dropped 4 bases, with 5 bases sitting between them. CDR1 and CDR2 (germline): SNHLY, FYNNEI. CDR3 length: 11 residues. The CDR3 loop is CASTGYNEQFF. In DNA form, the CDR3 reads TGTGCCAGCACCGGTTACAATGAGCAGTTCTTC.

This chain uses TRBV5-4 with TRBJ2-3; TRBD2 might be the D (6 bases). CDR3 length: 14 amino acids. Trimming took 4 bases from V and 0 from J, leaving 9 bases between them. The germline V gene has CDR1 SGHNT and CDR2 YYREEE (reference sequence). The CDR3 sequence: CASSRDSSTDTQYF. For the CDR3, the DNA is TGTGCCAGCAGCCGGGACTCTAGCACAGATACGCAGTATTTT.

The chain couples TRBV6-1 to TRBJ2-2; no definite D call. The V end lost 8 bases, the J end lost 2 bases, and 9 bases lay between the germline ends. This CDR3 is built from 13 residues. Germline loops: CDR1 MNHNS, CDR2 SASEGT. CDR3 sequence: CASAQYNTGELFF. CDR3 in DNA: TGTGCCAGCGCCCAGTATAACACCGGGGAGCTGTTTTTT.

This rearrangement joins TRBV19 to TRBJ1-1, with a weak D call TRBD1 (6 bases). The germline V and J ends were trimmed by 7 bases and 5 bases, with 17 bases remaining between them. The CDR3 runs to 14 residues. Per the germline V gene, CDR1 is LNHDA and CDR2 is SQIVND (reference sequence). The CDR3 is CASKGPGVHTEAFF. In DNA form, the CDR3 reads TGTGCCAGTAAGGGGCCAGGGGTACATACTGAAGCTTTCTTT.